The next 14 T cell receptor beta chains were all read from a single sample in a study of blood T cell repertoires in COVID-19. Method: immunoSEQ multiplex PCR; TCRdb's copy keeps in-frame clones and lacks some. The sample holds about 210,000 clones, almost 85% seen once. Sequencing input: peripheral blood. Receptor source: a woman between 35 and 50 years old with acute or convalescent COVID-19.

The V and J genes are TRBV13 and TRBJ1-4, with D tentatively TRBD1 (6 bases). The CDR3 is 15 amino acids. Germline V gene sequence: CDR1 PRHDT, CDR2 FYEKMQ (reference sequence). With 4 bases removed from V and 8 bases from J, the gap between germline ends came to 17 bases. This chain's CDR3 is CASSSRQDGDEKLFF. CDR3 in DNA: TGTGCCAGCAGCTCTCGACAGGATGGAGACGAAAAACTGTTTTTT.

The chain joins TRBV2 to TRBJ2-2, with a tentative D call TRBD1 (5 bases). CDR3 length: 13 amino acids. Trimming removed 4 bases from V and 6 bases from J, with 9 bases in between. Germline CDR1 SNHLY, CDR2 FYNNEI. CDR3 in amino acids: CASSVDIPGELFF. The CDR3 DNA reads as TGTGCCAGCAGTGTGGACATCCCCGGGGAGCTGTTTTTT. Drawing the rest from reference TRBV2 and TRBJ2-2, the complete variable domain is EPEVTQTPSHQVTQMGQEVILRCVPISNHLYFYWYRQILGQKVEFLVSFYNNEISEKSEIFDDQFSVERPDGSNFTLKIRSTKLEDSAMYFCASSVDIPGELFFGEGSRLTVL.

This sequence joins TRBV2 and TRBJ1-1; 7 bases align to TRBD1. V lost 3 bases, J lost 4 bases, and 14 bases stayed unmatched. Germline V lookup: CDR1 SNHLY, CDR2 FYNNEI. CDR3 length: 17 amino acids. The CDR3 nucleotides read TGTGCCAGCAGTGAGAGGTCGACAGGGAAGGGGTTCACTGAAGCTTTCTTT. Its protein product is CASSERSTGKGFTEAFF.

V and J are TRBV29-1 and TRBJ1-1, with a tentative D call TRBD1 (5 bases). Germline V CDR1 and CDR2: SQVTM, ANQGSEA. This CDR3 contains 12 residues. V was trimmed by 7 bases and J by 3 bases, leaving 12 bases between them. CDR3 residues: CSAPGEDTEAFF. DNA for the CDR3: TGCAGCGCCCCGGGGGAGGACACTGAAGCTTTCTTT.

The gene calls are TRBV5-8 and TRBJ2-2; 9 bases align to TRBD2. In germline, CDR1 is SGHTS, CDR2 YDEGEE. Unmatched junction bases numbered 8, after V lost 0 bases and J lost 5 bases. The CDR3 length is 17 residues. The CDR3 DNA reads TGTGCCAGCAGCTTGGGGTTAGCGGGAGCGGAAACCGGGGAGCTGTTTTTT. Encoded protein: CASSLGLAGAETGELFF.

The rearrangement joins TRBV11-2 to TRBJ2-7; 7 nucleotides agree with TRBD2. This CDR3 has 13 residues. Germline CDR1 is SGHAT and CDR2 is FQNNGV. V trimming: 5 bases; J trimming: 0 bases; junction bases outside the gene matches: 1. The CDR3 loop reads CASSRTSSYEQYF. Here the CDR3 DNA reads TGTGCCAGCAGCCGGACTAGCTCCTACGAGCAGTACTTC.

V and J are TRBV12-3 or TRBV12-4 and TRBJ2-3; D is ambiguous. The CDR3 extends over 13 amino acids. V shed 0 bases and J shed 5 bases, with 6 bases lying between them. CDR3 residues: CASSLAEEDTQYF. DNA of the CDR3: TGTGCCAGCAGTTTAGCTGAGGAAGATACGCAGTATTTT.

The CDR3 is CASSQMGQGNEKLFF. The DNA of the CDR3 is TGCGCCAGCAGCCAAATGGGACAGGGGAATGAAAAACTGTTTTTT. The chain links TRBV4-1 to TRBJ1-4; 10 nucleotides match TRBD1. With V trimmed by 2 bases and J by 5 bases, 2 bases remained unmatched. CDR1 is MGHRA and CDR2 is YSYEKL in the germline V gene. There are 15 residues in the CDR3.

This chain uses TRBV7-3 with TRBJ2-1; D gene unclear. From germline, CDR1 is SGHTA and CDR2 FQGTGA. V was trimmed by 2 bases and J by 3 bases, leaving 14 bases between them. CDR3 length: 16 residues. The CDR3 DNA reads TGTGCCAGCAGCTTAGGAGTCCAAAGTTTCTACAATGAGCAGTTCTTC. Protein: CASSLGVQSFYNEQFF.

The gene calls are TRBV6-1 and TRBJ1-1; 7 bases are a match to TRBD1. The CDR3 is 16 residues long. V lost 4 bases, J lost 2 bases, and 10 bases stayed unmatched. Germline CDR1 and CDR2: MNHNS and SASEGT. Written as DNA, the CDR3 is TGTGCCAGCAGTGGGGGAACCCGACAGGGCAACACTGAAGCTTTCTTT. Amino acid sequence: CASSGGTRQGNTEAFF.

This chain connects TRBV6-6 to TRBJ2-5; a possible D gene is TRBD1 (5 bases). V shed 8 bases and J shed 1 base, with 8 bases lying between them. This CDR3 comprises 12 residues. Germline assignment: CDR1 MNHNY and CDR2 SVGAGI (reference sequence). The CDR3 DNA reads as TGTGCCAGCCGGACACGCCAAGAGACCCAGTACTTC. This sequence encodes CASRTRQETQYF.

The chain is built from TRBV7-2 and TRBJ2-2; the D is unclear. The CDR3 has 13 amino acids. Per germline, CDR1 SGHTA and CDR2 FQGNSA. The V end lost 2 bases, the J end lost 6 bases, and 7 bases lay between the germline ends. The CDR3 nucleotides read TGTGCCAGCAGCTTAACATACGCCGGGGAGCTGTTTTTT. It encodes CASSLTYAGELFF. The entire variable domain, with the rest obtained from reference TRBV7-2 and TRBJ2-2, is as follows: GAGVSQSPSNKVTEKGKDVELRCDPISGHTALYWYRQSLGQGLEFLIYFQGNSAPDKSGLPSDRFSAERTGGSVSTLTIQRTQQEDSAVYLCASSLTYAGELFFGEGSRLTVL.

The chain joins TRBV20-1 to TRBJ2-1; 8 bases agree with TRBD2. Per the germline V gene, CDR1 is DFQATT and CDR2 is SNEGSKA (reference sequence). This CDR3 contains 15 residues. With 3 bases clipped from V and 4 bases from J, the junction kept 8 bases outside the gene matches. As DNA, the CDR3 is TGCAGTGCTAGTCGAGCGGGAGTTTCTTACAATGAGCAGTTCTTC. Translation gives CSASRAGVSYNEQFF.

The chain recombines TRBV6-2 or TRBV6-3 with TRBJ2-3, with 8 bases matching TRBD2. J lost 3 bases, V lost 4 bases, and 12 bases had no gene match. The CDR3 is 17 residues long. In germline, CDR1 is MNHEY, CDR2 SVGEGT. CDR3 bases: TGTGCCAGCAGTTCCGGTATCGGGAGGGCCAGGACAGATACGCAGTATTTT. This codes for CASSSGIGRARTDTQYF.